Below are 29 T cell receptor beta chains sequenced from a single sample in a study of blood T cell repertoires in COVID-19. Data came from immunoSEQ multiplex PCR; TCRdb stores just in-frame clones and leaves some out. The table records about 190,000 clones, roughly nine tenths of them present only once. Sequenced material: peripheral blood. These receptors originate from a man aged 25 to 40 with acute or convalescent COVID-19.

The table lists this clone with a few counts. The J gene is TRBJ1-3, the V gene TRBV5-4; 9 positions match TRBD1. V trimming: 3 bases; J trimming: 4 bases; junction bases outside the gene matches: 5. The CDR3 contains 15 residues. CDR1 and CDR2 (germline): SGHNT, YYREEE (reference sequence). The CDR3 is CASSSTGGAGNTIYF. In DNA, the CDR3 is TGTGCCAGCAGCTCTACAGGGGGCGCCGGAAACACCATATATTTT.

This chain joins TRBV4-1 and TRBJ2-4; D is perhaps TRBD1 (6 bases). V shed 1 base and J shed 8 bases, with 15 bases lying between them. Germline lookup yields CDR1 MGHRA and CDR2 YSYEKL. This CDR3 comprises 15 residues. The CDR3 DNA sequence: TGCGCCAGCAGCCAAGGTTCCCAGGGGTTACACATTCAGTACTTC. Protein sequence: CASSQGSQGLHIQYF.

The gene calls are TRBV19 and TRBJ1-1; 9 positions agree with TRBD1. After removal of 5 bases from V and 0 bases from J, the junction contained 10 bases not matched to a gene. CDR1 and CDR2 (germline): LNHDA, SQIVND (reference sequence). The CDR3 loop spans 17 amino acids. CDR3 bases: TGTGCCAGTAGTCTGTGGGACAGGGTGAACATGAACACTGAAGCTTTCTTT. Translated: CASSLWDRVNMNTEAFF.

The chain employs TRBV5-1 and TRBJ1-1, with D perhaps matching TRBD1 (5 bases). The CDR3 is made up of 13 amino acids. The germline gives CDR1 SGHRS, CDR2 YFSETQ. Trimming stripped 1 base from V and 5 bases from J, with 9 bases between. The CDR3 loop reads CASSLTGETEAFF. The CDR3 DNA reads TGCGCCAGCAGCTTGACGGGGGAGACTGAAGCTTTCTTT.

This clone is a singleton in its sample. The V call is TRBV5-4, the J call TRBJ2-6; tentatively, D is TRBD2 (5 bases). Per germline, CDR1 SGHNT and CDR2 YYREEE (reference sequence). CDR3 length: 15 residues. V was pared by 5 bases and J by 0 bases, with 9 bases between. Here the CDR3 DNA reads TGTGCCAGCAGGCGGGCCTTCTCTGGGGCCAACGTCCTGACTTTC. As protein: CASRRAFSGANVLTF.

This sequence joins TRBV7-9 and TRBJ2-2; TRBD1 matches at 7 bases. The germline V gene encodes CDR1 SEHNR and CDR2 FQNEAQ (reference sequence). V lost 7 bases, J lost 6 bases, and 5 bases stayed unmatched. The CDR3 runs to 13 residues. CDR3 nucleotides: TGTGCCAGCAAGGGGGCGCAGGCCGGGGAGCTGTTTTTT. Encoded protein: CASKGAQAGELFF.

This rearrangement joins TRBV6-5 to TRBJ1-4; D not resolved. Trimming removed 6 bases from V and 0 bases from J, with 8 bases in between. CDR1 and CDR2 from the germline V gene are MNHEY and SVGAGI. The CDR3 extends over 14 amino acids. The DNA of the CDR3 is TGTGCCAGCAGGTCCCGGGCAACTAATGAAAAACTGTTTTTT. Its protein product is CASRSRATNEKLFF.

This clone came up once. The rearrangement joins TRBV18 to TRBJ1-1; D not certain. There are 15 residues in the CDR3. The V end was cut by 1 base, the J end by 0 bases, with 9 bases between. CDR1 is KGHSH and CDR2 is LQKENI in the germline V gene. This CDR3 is CASSPLPHMNTEAFF. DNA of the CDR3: TGTGCCAGCTCACCACTTCCACACATGAACACTGAAGCTTTCTTT.

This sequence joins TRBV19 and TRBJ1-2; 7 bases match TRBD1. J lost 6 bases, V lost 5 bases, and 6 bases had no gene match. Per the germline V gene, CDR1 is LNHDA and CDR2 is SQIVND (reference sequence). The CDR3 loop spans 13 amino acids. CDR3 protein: CASSFLQGNGYTF. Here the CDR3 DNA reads TGTGCCAGTAGTTTCCTACAGGGGAATGGCTACACCTTC.

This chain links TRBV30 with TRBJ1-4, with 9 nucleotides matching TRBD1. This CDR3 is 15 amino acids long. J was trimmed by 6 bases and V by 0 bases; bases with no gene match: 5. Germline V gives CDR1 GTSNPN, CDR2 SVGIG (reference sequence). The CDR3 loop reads CAWSVPGTGYEKLFF. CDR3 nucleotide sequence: TGTGCCTGGAGTGTACCCGGGACAGGGTATGAAAAACTGTTTTTT.

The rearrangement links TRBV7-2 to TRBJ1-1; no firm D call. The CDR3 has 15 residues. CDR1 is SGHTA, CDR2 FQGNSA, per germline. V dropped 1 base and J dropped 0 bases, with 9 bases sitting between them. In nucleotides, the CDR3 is TGTGCCAGCAGCTTAGGGGCAGCTCTGAACACTGAAGCTTTCTTT. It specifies CASSLGAALNTEAFF.

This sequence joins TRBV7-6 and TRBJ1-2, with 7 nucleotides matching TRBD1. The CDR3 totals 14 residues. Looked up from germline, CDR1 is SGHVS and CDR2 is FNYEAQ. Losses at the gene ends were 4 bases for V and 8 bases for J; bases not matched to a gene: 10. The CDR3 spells CASSSLLQGKGYTF. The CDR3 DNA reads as TGTGCCAGCAGCTCATTACTACAGGGGAAAGGCTACACCTTC.

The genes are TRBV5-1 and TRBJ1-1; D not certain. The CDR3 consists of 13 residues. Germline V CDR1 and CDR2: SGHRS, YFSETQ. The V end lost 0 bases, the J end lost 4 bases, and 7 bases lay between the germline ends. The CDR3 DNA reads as TGCGCCAGCAGCTTGGACCCGGGCACTGAAGCTTTCTTT. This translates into CASSLDPGTEAFF.

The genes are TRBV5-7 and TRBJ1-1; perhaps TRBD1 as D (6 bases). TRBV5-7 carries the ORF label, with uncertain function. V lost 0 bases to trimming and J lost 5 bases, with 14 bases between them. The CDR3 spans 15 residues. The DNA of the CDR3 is TGTGCCAGCAGCTTGGGGCGGGGGCGGTGGACTGAAGCTTTCTTT. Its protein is CASSLGRGRWTEAFF.

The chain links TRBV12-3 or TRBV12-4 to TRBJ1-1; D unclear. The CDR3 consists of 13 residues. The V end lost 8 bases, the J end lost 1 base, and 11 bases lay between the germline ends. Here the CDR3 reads CASRTPGNTEAFF. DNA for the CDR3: TGTGCCAGCCGAACACCAGGGAACACTGAAGCTTTCTTT.

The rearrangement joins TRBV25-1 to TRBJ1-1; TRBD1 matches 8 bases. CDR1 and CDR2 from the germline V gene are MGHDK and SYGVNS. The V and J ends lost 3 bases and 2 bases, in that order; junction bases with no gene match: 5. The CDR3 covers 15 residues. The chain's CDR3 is CASSDHGTGNTEAFF. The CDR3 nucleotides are TGTGCCAGCAGTGACCACGGGACAGGAAACACTGAAGCTTTCTTT.

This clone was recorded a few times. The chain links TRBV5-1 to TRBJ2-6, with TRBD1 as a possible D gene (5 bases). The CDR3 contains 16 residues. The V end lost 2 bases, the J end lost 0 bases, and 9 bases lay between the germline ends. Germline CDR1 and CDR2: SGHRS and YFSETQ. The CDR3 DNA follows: TGCGCCAGCAGCTTCAGTACAGGCTCTGGGGCCAACGTCCTGACTTTC. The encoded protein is CASSFSTGSGANVLTF.

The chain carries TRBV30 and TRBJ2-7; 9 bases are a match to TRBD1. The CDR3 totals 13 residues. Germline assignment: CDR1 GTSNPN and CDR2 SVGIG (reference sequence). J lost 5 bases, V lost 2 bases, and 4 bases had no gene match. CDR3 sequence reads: CAWSYRGRDEQYF. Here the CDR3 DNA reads TGTGCCTGGAGTTACAGGGGGCGCGACGAGCAGTACTTC.

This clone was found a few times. This CDR3 reads CASMRVVEYKLFF. The CDR3 DNA is TGTGCCAGCATGCGGGTCGTGGAGTACAAACTGTTTTTT. The gene calls are TRBV28 and TRBJ1-4; no clear D. CDR3 length: 13 amino acids. Germline lookup yields CDR1 MDHEN and CDR2 SYDVKM. Trimming cost V 7 bases and J 11 bases, with 17 bases left between them.

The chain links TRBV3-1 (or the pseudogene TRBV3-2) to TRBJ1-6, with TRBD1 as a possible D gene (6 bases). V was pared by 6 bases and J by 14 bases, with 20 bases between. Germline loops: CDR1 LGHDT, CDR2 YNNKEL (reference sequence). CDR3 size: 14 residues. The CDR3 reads CASRPGQNSQTLHF. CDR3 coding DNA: TGTGCCAGCAGACCCGGACAGAACAGTCAGACCCTCCACTTT.

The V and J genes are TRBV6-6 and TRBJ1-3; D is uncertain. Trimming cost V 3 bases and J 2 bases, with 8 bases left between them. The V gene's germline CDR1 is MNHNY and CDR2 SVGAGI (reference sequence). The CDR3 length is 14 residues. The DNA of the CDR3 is TGTGCCAGCAGTTATGGCGGAACTGGAAACACCATATATTTT. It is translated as CASSYGGTGNTIYF.

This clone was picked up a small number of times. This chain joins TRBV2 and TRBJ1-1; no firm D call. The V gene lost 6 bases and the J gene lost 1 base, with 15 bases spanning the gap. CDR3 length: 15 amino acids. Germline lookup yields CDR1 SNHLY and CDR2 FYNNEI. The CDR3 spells CASRPDILTNTEAFF. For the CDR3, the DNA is TGTGCCAGCAGACCAGACATATTGACGAACACTGAAGCTTTCTTT.

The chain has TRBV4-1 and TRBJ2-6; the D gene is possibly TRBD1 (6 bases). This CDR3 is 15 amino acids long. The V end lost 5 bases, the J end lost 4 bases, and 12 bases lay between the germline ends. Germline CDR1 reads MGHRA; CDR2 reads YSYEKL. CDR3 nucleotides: TGCGCCAGCAGCGAAACAGGGATCGGGGCCAACGTCCTGACTTTC. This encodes CASSETGIGANVLTF.

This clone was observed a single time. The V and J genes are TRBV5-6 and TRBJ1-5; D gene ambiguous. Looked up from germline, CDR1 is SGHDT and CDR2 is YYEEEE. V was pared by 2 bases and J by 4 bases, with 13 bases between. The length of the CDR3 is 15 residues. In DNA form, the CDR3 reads TGTGCCAGCAGCTTTTCGGCAGGCCTGAATCAGCCCCAGCATTTT. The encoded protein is CASSFSAGLNQPQHF.

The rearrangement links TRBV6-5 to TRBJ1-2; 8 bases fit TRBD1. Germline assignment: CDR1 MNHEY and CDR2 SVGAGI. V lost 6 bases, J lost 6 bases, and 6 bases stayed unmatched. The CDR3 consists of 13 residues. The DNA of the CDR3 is TGTGCCAGCAGAGGACAGGGCTATAATGGCTACACCTTC. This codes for CASRGQGYNGYTF.

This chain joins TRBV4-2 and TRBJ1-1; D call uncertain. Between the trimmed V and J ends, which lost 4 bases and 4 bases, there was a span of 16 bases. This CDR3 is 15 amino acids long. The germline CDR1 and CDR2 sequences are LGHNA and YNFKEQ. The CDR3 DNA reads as TGTGCCAGCAGCCTCCAGACTCCTTTGGGCACTGAAGCTTTCTTT. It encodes CASSLQTPLGTEAFF.

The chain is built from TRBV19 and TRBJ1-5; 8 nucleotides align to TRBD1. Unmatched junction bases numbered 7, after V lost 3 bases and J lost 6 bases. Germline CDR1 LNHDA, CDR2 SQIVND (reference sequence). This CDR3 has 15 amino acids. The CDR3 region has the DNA TGTGCCAGTAGTATCCTCGGACAGGGAGGTCAGCCCCAGCATTTT. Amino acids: CASSILGQGGQPQHF. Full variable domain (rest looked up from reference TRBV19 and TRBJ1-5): DGGITQSPKYLFRKEGQNVTLSCEQNLNHDAMYWYRQDPGQGLRLIYYSQIVNDFQKGDIAEGYSVSREKKESFPLTVTSAQKNPTAFYLCASSILGQGGQPQHFGDGTRLSIL.

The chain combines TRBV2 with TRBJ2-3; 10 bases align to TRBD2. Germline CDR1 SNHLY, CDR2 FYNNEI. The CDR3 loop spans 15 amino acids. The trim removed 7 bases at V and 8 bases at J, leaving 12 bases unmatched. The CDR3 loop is CASTRLAGAAGTQYF. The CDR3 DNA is TGTGCCAGCACTCGGCTAGCGGGGGCCGCAGGTACGCAGTATTTT. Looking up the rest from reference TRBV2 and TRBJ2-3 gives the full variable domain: EPEVTQTPSHQVTQMGQEVILRCVPISNHLYFYWYRQILGQKVEFLVSFYNNEISEKSEIFDDQFSVERPDGSNFTLKIRSTKLEDSAMYFCASTRLAGAAGTQYFGPGTRLTVL.

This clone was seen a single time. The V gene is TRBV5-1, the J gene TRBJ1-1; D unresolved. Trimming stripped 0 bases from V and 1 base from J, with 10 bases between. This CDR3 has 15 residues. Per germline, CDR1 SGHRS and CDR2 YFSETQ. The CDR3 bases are TGCGCCAGCAGCTTGGAAGGCGGGCAGAACACTGAAGCTTTCTTT. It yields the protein CASSLEGGQNTEAFF.